This TCR beta chain was sequenced for a study of blood T cell repertoires in COVID-19. Study-level information: Sources were T cells, B-cell-depleted T cells, or PBMCs; the material itself was cDNA or gDNA.

Clones were read by immunoSEQ multiplex PCR, and TCRdb kept only the in-frame ones, dropping some. Of 150,000 to 200,000 clones in the sample, around 80% were seen once. Germline CDR1 and CDR2: SGHRS and YFSETQ. V gave up 2 bases and J gave up 4 bases, with 15 bases separating them. The CDR3 length is 15 residues. This TCR came from a human donor in a cohort sampled during active COVID-19. Material for sequencing was peripheral blood. J is TRBJ1-1 and V is TRBV5-1, with no clear D. The CDR3 DNA reads as TGCGCCAGCAGCTTAGATGTCGGGTTGAGCACTGAAGCTTTCTTT. It encodes CASSLDVGLSTEAFF.